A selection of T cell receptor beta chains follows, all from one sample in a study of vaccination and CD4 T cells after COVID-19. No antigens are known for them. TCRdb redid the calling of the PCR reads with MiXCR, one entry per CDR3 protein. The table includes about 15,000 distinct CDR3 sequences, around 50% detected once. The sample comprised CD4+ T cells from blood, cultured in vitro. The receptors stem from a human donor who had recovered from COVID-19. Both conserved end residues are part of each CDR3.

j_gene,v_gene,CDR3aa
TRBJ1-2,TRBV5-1,CASSLDGSPNYGYTF
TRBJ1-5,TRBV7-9,CASSRDISNQPQHF
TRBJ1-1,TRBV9,CASSVGEENTEAFF
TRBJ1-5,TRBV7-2,CASSNGQAINQPQHF
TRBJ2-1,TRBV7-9,CASSLSSLANEQFF
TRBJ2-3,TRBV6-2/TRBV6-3,CASSRGRSQYF
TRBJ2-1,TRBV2,CAGTGLPYNEQFF
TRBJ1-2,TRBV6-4,CASYPRGGWGYGYTF
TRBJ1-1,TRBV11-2,CASSLDAGGEAFF
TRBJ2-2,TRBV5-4,CASNYIAGVDTGELFF
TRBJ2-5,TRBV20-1,CSARAGVLQETQYF
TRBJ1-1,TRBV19,CASSIPDRGSLKDTEAFF
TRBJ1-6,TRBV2,CASSSLNSPLHF
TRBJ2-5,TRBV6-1,CASSELFSTGLGTQYF
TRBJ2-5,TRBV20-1,CSARSLVRRPQETQYF
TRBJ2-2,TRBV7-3,CASSYRPGVAGELFF
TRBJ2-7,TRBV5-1,CASTLGGGRSYEQYF
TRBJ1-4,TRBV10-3,CAISELLPGQGAEKLFF
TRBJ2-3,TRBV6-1,CASSETWREDTQYF
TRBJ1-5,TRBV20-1,CSATARSNQPQHF
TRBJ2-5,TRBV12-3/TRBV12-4,CASSLSLAGGSETQYF
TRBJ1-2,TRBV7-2,CASSLMMSTRRGYTF
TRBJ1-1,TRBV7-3,CASSLNPGGNTEAFF
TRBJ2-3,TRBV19,CATMSRESTDTQYF
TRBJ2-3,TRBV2,CASSEQGYTDTQYF
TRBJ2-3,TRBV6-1,CASTPRGTDTQYF
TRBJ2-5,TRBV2,CASSDSGRARETQYF
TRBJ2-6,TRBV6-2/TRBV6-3,CASSYNSGANVLTF
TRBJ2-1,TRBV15,CATSVRRGTFWNEQFF
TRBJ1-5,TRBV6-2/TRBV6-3,CASSYPDRAGIMPQHF
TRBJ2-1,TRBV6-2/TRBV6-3,CASSTGPGLGYSEQFF
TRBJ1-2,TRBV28,CASSLEGPRVATYGYTF
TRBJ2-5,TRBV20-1,CSASTRDRRRETQYF
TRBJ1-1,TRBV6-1,CASRLNTEAFF
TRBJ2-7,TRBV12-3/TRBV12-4,CASSLLGLAGSNEQYF
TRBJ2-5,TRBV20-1,CSARSVAGLETQYF
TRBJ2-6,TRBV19,CASSIVSTGTGANVLTF
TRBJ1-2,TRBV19,CASSKITGPGDYYGYTF
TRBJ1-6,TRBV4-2,CASSPTKGGFNSPLHF
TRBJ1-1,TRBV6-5,CASSYSQANTEAFF
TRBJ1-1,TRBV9,CASSVDGDYQVITEAFF
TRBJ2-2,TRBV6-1,CASGTSGNTGELFF
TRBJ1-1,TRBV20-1,CSARTGGVEAFF
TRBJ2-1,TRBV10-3,CATSGTSGRAVEQFF
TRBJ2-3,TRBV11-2,CASSFGFTDTQYF
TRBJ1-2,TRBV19,CASSISSSGHTF
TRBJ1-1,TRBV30,CAWSPSSWTEAFF
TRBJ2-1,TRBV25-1,CASSEYQGAGQSDYNEQFF
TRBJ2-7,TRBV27,CASRMGHGGGEQYF
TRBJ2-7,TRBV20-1,CSPLGLAGNEQYF
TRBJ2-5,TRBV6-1,CASSPSLRDFETQYF
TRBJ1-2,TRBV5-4,CASSLGGTGNNYGYTF
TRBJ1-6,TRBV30,CAWSPGQGKSPLHF
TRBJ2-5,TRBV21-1,CASSKAPGQGETQYF
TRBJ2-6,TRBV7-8,CASSWTTGGTSSGANVLTF
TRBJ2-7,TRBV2,CASTLRRDRTSGGSSYEQYF
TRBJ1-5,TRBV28,CASSLIIRGNQPQHF
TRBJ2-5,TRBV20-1,CSATISETIQETQYF
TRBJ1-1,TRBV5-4,CASSAGTGRYITEAFF